One and the same sample provided the 14 T cell receptor beta chains below, sequenced in a study of PD-1 blockade in classical Hodgkin lymphoma. Produced via immunoSEQ multiplex PCR; TCRdb's table is partial and in-frame only. Of about 85,000 clones detected, about nine tenths appear once; the ten largest clones hold around 2.4%. Each and every patient relapsed after autologous stem cell transplantation, and patients got differing brentuximab vedotin exposure. Sequences were derived from peripheral blood mononuclear cells (PBMCs), sampled before the second cycle of nivolumab. These receptors originate from a human donor with classical Hodgkin lymphoma.

This rearrangement joins TRBV6-6 to TRBJ1-4; D unclear. This CDR3 has 13 amino acids. V was shortened by 2 bases and J by 8 bases, with 9 bases between the two germline ends. CDR1 is MNHNY and CDR2 is SVGAGI in the germline V gene (reference sequence). CDR3 sequence: CASSYVFGEKLFF. CDR3 bases: TGTGCCAGCAGTTACGTCTTCGGGGAAAAACTGTTTTTT.

The chain uses TRBV30 and TRBJ2-7, with D perhaps TRBD2 (5 bases). The CDR3 length is 13 residues. With 2 bases removed from V and 0 bases from J, the gap between germline ends came to 8 bases. Germline assignment: CDR1 GTSNPN and CDR2 SVGIG (reference sequence). CDR3 sequence (DNA): TGTGCCTGGAGTCTGACTAACTCCTACGAGCAGTACTTC. Translating gives CAWSLTNSYEQYF.

V is TRBV5-6 and J is TRBJ1-1, with D possibly TRBD1 on 5 matching bases. The ends were cut back, 1 base at V and 10 bases at J, with 14 bases in the middle. Germline CDR1 SGHDT, CDR2 YYEEEE. This CDR3 is built from 13 residues. CDR3 DNA sequence: TGTGCCAGCAGCTTGCCAGGGATGGCAAGAGCTTTCTTT. As protein: CASSLPGMARAFF.

This chain links TRBV28 with TRBJ1-3; D remains ambiguous. Trimming took 3 bases from V and 0 from J, leaving 12 bases between them. Germline CDR1 is MDHEN and CDR2 is SYDVKM. This CDR3 region has 16 residues. DNA of the CDR3: TGTGCCAGCAGTTTTTCGAAGGACGGCTCTGGAAACACCATATATTTT. Translated, it gives CASSFSKDGSGNTIYF. Looking up the rest from reference TRBV28 and TRBJ1-3 gives the full variable domain: DVKVTQSSRYLVKRTGEKVFLECVQDMDHENMFWYRQDPGLGLRLIYFSYDVKMKEKGDIPEGYSVSREKKERFSLILESASTNQTSMYLCASSFSKDGSGNTIYFGEGSWLTVV.

V is TRBV5-1 and J is TRBJ2-2; 8 positions agree with TRBD1. V dropped 1 base and J dropped 7; count of bases not matched to a gene: 6. CDR1 SGHRS and CDR2 YFSETQ come from the germline V gene. There are 15 residues in the CDR3. Written as DNA, the CDR3 is TGCGCCAGCAGCTTGTCGCAGGGGGCAGGCGGGGAGCTGTTTTTT. This codes for CASSLSQGAGGELFF. Together with reference TRBV5-1 and TRBJ2-2, the CDR3 gives the full variable domain: KAGVTQTPRYLIKTRGQQVTLSCSPISGHRSVSWYQQTPGQGLQFLFEYFSETQRNKGNFPGRFSGRQFSNSRSEMNVSTLELGDSALYLCASSLSQGAGGELFFGEGSRLTVL.

This chain joins TRBV30 and TRBJ2-7; 10 positions match TRBD1. The CDR3 totals 14 residues. After removal of 3 bases from V and 4 bases from J, the junction contained 6 bases not matched to a gene. Germline CDR1 reads GTSNPN; CDR2 reads SVGIG (reference sequence). DNA for the CDR3: TGTGCCTGGAGGGGGGACAGGGGTAGGTACGAGCAGTACTTC. Residues: CAWRGDRGRYEQYF.

This chain uses TRBV19 with TRBJ2-7; 14 bases match TRBD2. The germline CDR1 and CDR2 sequences are LNHDA and SQIVND (reference sequence). After removal of 0 bases from V and 6 bases from J, the junction contained 7 bases not matched to a gene. This CDR3 contains 17 residues. Here the CDR3 reads CASSIEGTSGSAAEQYF. CDR3 bases: TGTGCCAGTAGTATAGAGGGGACTAGCGGGAGCGCCGCCGAGCAGTACTTC.

The CDR3 coding sequence is TGTGCCAGTGGGACATACGGCTACACCTTC. Translation gives CASGTYGYTF. This chain uses TRBV19 with TRBJ1-2; D is possibly TRBD1 (6 bases). Per the germline V gene, CDR1 is LNHDA and CDR2 is SQIVND (reference sequence). The CDR3 is made up of 10 amino acids. V shed 8 bases and J shed 8 bases, with 9 bases lying between them.

The chain has TRBV10-3 and TRBJ2-3; TRBD1 might be the D (6 bases). CDR1 ENHRY and CDR2 SYGVKD come from the germline V gene. The CDR3 runs to 14 residues. Between the trimmed V and J ends, which lost 0 bases and 7 bases, there was a span of 11 bases. The CDR3 DNA is TGTGCCATCAGTGAGTCCGGACAGCAATATACGCAGTATTTT. It encodes CAISESGQQYTQYF.

The chain employs TRBV5-1 and TRBJ2-1; 13 bases line up with TRBD2. The ends lost 7 bases at V and 7 bases at J; junction bases unmatched: 14. The CDR3 is 17 amino acids. Germline assignment: CDR1 SGHRS and CDR2 YFSETQ. CDR3 DNA: TGCGCCAGCTCCTCCCAAACTAGCGGGAGGGCCCCAAATGAGCAGTTCTTC. This codes for CASSSQTSGRAPNEQFF.

This chain uses TRBV19 with TRBJ2-1, with 13 nucleotides matching TRBD2. Germline-derived CDR1 and CDR2 are LNHDA and SQIVND (reference sequence). The V and J ends lost 7 bases and 7 bases, in that order; junction bases with no gene match: 4. The length of the CDR3 is 14 residues. In DNA, the CDR3 is TGTGCCAGTAAACTAGCGGGAGGGTATAATGAGCAGTTCTTC. Translating gives CASKLAGGYNEQFF.

The V call is TRBV20-1, the J call TRBJ1-3; no clear D gene. The CDR3 is made up of 11 amino acids. V shed 6 bases and J shed 7 bases, with 10 bases lying between them. CDR1 is DFQATT and CDR2 is SNEGSKA in the germline V gene (reference sequence). The CDR3 is CSAVKRNTIYF. CDR3 in DNA: TGCAGTGCCGTCAAACGGAACACCATATATTTT.

V is TRBV6-1 and J is TRBJ1-5; TRBD1 is a possible D gene (5 bases). Germline V gene sequence: CDR1 MNHNS, CDR2 SASEGT. The CDR3 runs 13 residues. The V gene lost 9 bases and the J gene lost 7 bases, with 16 bases spanning the gap. In nucleotides, the CDR3 is TGTGCCAGTACAGGTGAAGTATGGCAGCCCCAGCATTTT. Its translation is CASTGEVWQPQHF.

V usage is TRBV27 and J usage is TRBJ2-2, with 10 bases lining up with TRBD1. The V and J ends lost 10 bases and 3 bases, in that order; junction bases with no gene match: 8. CDR1 is MNHEY, CDR2 SMNVEV, per germline (reference sequence). This CDR3 comprises 15 residues. The CDR3: CATSDRGPDTGELFF. The CDR3 DNA is TGTGCCACCTCCGACAGGGGGCCGGACACCGGGGAGCTGTTTTTT.